This note documents a single T cell receptor (beta chain) sequence. This clone was observed a single time. The clone's antigen remains unknown. Base qualities are missing; no much larger clone stands one base away. TCRbeta CDR3 regions were amplified from genomic DNA by means of the immunoSEQ Assay, a bias-controlled multiplex PCR. Per the source publication's procedure: Nucleated cell counts per sample were estimated from amplification of reference gene primers within the assay. To quantify the absolute abundance of each unique TCRbeta CDR3 rearrangement, sequence reads were collapsed and filtered. For each sample, productive Simpson clonality was calculated by taking the square root of Simpson's diversity index across productive rearrangements. Imported from immuneACCESS, the table was reduced by TCRdb to in-frame sequences with V and J called. These copies leave out some clones; in studies compared against another copy, an unresolved V gene accounts for under half, and the cause of the remainder is not known. V, J and clone size are taken as reported in that table, and D and trimming were inferred from the DNA itself. This sample comprises hundreds of thousands of clones, 70% to 90% of them detected only once. Of the sample, around 3% is held by the ten largest clones.

The V and J ends are trimmed by 2 bases and 5 bases, leaving 8 bases between them. The CDR3 numbers 14 residues from cysteine through phenylalanine. This entry keeps only the CDR3 DNA: 42 bases, framed from base 1. Per the germline V gene, SGDLS is the CDR1 and YYNGEE is the CDR2. This entry comes from a study of blood T cell repertoires in COVID-19 (dated by TCRdb to 2018 to 2020). With regard to the full study: Samples from collaborators originated in the United States, Italy and Spain and spanned both the acute and convalescent phases of COVID-19. The material from the prospective study consisted of cDNA or gDNA derived from T cells, B-cell-depleted T cells, or PBMCs. Deeply sampled blood TCRbeta repertoires from subjects exposed to, actively infected with, or recovered from COVID-19 were included in the dataset. A freely available public database, intended as a resource for researchers studying the immune response to SARS-CoV-2, is where the repertoires were released. Samples were obtained from the ongoing ImmuneRACE study (first 160 participants) and from 950 to 1,500 subjects provided by 6 global collaborators. Sample metadata almost always included a de-identified subject ID, COVID-19 status, age in years and sex. Where available, HLA class I and class II types were taken from metadata supplied by the sample provider and were not determined by assay-based typing. What the work shows at the level of the full study, not this receptor alone: The quantity of clinical and demographic metadata differed by source and by participant and was supplied without curation.

The collaborating institutions used their own protocols to collect whole blood in K2EDTA tubes. Collaborator samples were shipped for TCRbeta analysis as frozen whole blood, isolated PBMCs, or DNA extracted from either sample type. The receptor was derived from a man younger than 35 with active or convalescent COVID-19. The rearrangement combines TRBV9 with TRBJ1-6, with TRBD1 perhaps the D gene, on 5 matching bases. Material for sequencing was peripheral blood. The nucleotide sequence reads TGTGCCAGCAGCGTCGACAGACATAATTCACCCCTCCACTTT. Its amino acids are CASSVDRHNSPLHF.